The T cell receptor beta chain under discussion was sequenced for a study of read filtering for tumor transcriptome and immune sequencing. This clonotype was picked up many times. The CDR3 is made up of 12 amino acids. Germline CDR1 SQVTM, CDR2 ANQGSEA. V lost 6 bases to trimming and J lost 3 bases, with 11 bases between them. The library was built from roughly 400 ng RNA with molecular barcoded adaptors for alpha/delta and beta/gamma chains. Each CDR3 protein gets one entry after TCRdb re-called the reads with MiXCR. The sample yields 100,000 to 150,000 distinct CDR3 sequences, approximately 13% seen once.

The rearrangement links TRBV29-1 to TRBJ1-1; D is unclear. The receptor's source is a donor over 35 with multiple myeloma. Sequencing was carried out using a population of CD138-negative cells sorted from bone marrow. CDR3 bases: TGCAGCGTAACTTCGGCTTACACTGAAGCTTTCTTT. Amino acids: CSVTSAYTEAFF. The entire variable domain, with the rest obtained from reference TRBV29-1 and TRBJ1-1, is as follows: SAVISQKPSRDICQRGTSLTIQCQVDSQVTMMFWYRQQPGQSLTLIATANQGSEATYESGFVIDKFPISRPNLTFSTLTVSNMSPEDSSIYLCSVTSAYTEAFFGQGTRLTVV.